This T cell receptor (beta chain) stems from a study of T cell responses to AZD1222 COVID-19 vaccine (dated by TCRdb to the early 2020s). The study in broad terms: A total of more than 230 trial participants underwent TCR sequencing, of whom roughly 210 had received two doses of AZD1222 and 26 had received two doses of the MenACWY control vaccine. Trial participants were enrolled by age into subgroups of 18-55, 56-69 and 70-plus years, and around 150, 29 and 61 TCR-sequenced participants, respectively, were included in these subgroups.

The CDR3 regions of human TCRbeta chains were analyzed by immunosequencing. In the paper's pipeline: TCRs in the repertoires were matched against a reference library of SARS-CoV-2-specific TCRs that had been generated with the MIRA antigen-specificity platform. Breadth was defined as the fraction of unique TCRs that were SARS-CoV-2-associated. Depth was defined as the fraction of total T cells that were SARS-CoV-2-associated. Using the MIRA data, each spike-specific TCR was mapped to the spike region that the TCR reacts to and placed in a CD4 or CD8 class. Log10-transformed breadth and depth values were compared by one-way ANOVA with Sidak's multiple comparisons tests. This is the immuneACCESS table as TCRdb keeps it, with only in-frame sequences that have V and J called. A part of the clones is gone; compared with another copy, unresolved V genes explain less than half, and the rest is unexplained. The V and J calls and clone size were taken over from that table, and D and trimming were inferred from the DNA. The sample table shows 150,000 to 200,000 clones, and around nine tenths are seen once. 11% of the sample is taken by the ten largest.

Findings and caveats that apply to the study as a whole: In the small 56-69-year group, the increase in depth fell short of significance, most likely because of low power. Reportedly, close to half of the unique spike-specific TCRs recognized epitopes lying outside the regions that are mutated in the B.1.351 and B.1.1.7 variants. Conclusions about previously exposed vaccinees were limited because only five to seven AZD1222 recipients were SARS-CoV-2 seropositive at baseline. Because no day 14 peak-response samples were available, the repertoires could be characterized only after the peak T cell response. Spike-specific TCR breadth and depth rose significantly after two AZD1222 doses compared with day 0 and with MenACWY recipients. The whole spike protein was spanned by vaccine-associated CD4 TCRs, and dominant responses were seen in regions 160-218 and 743-854. Participants were mostly white British and included more females than males, and it was suggested by the authors that clonal diversity may have been underestimated.

Concerning this clone itself: The specificity of this receptor is unknown. Base qualities are not recorded, but no much larger clone differs from it by a single base.

Taken with the paper, the label for time point translates to: about 28 days (+/-7) after the second vaccine dose. Because spike-specific TCR depth and breadth did not differ between the two schedules, AZD1222 recipients who got a second dose at roughly 4 weeks were pooled with those who got a second dose at roughly 12 weeks. Samples from vaccinated people were obtained from the UK trials COV001 and COV002, which included a single-blind randomized controlled phase 2/3 trial of AZD1222 (ChAdOx1 nCoV-19) in healthy adults. Trial participant PBMC samples were collected at day 0 and day 28 after the second dose for TCRbeta chain sequencing. CDR1 MNHEY and CDR2 SVGEGT were looked up in the germline V gene. Taken from cysteine to phenylalanine, the CDR3 has 14 residues. The only DNA kept is the CDR3, 42 bases in frame from the first base. The germline ends are 11 bases apart after V is trimmed by 2 bases and J by 4 bases.

The sequences come from peripheral blood, collected 28 days after the second AZD1222 dose. The receptor's source is an adult who received the AZD1222 COVID-19 vaccine. The chain employs TRBV6-2 or TRBV6-3 and TRBJ1-1; the best D guess is TRBD1, with 5 bases matching. In nucleotide form, the sequence is TGTGCCAGCAGTTACAACGCCGGGACCACTGAAGCTTTCTTT. Its amino acids are CASSYNAGTTEAFF.